There are a few counts of the clone carrying this TCR beta chain. The antigen is unknown. Using RNA transcripts as the source, TCR beta CDR3 regions were amplified. First-round RT-PCR of the TCR CDR3 relied on the HTBI primer set. From the multiplex PCR reads, TCRdb called clonotypes with MiXCR, one entry per CDR3 protein. The data contain about 570,000 distinct CDR3 sequences, 46% of them singletons. These data originate in a study of T cells in Graves' hyperthyroidism and ophthalmopathy. General observations from the study: Expanded thyroid clonotypes (above 0.001) were mostly also found in blood.

CDR3 length equals 9 residues. Germline CDR1 and CDR2: DFQATT and SNEGSKA (reference sequence). V lost 6 bases and J 8 bases, leaving 7 bases between the germline ends. This receptor was identified in an adult woman with Graves' disease, either hyperthyroidism or ophthalmopathy (not recorded which). The sequencing input was peripheral blood or thyroid tissue (not recorded which). The chain joins TRBV20-1 to TRBJ1-2; unclear D gene. CDR3 bases: TGCAGTGCAGCCTTAGGCTACACCTTC. As protein: CSAALGYTF.